The entry that follows covers one T cell receptor beta chain sequence. The record originates from a study of blood T cell repertoires in COVID-19. Overall study: The origin of the acute and convalescent COVID-19 samples was the United States, Italy and Spain. In each case, the material was cDNA or gDNA derived from T cells, B-cell-depleted T cells, or PBMCs.

How the authors handled the data: For nucleated cells, counts were estimated from reference gene primer amplification. Generated by immunoSEQ multiplex PCR, the TCRdb table keeps only in-frame clones and is missing some. The DNA was the basis for D and trimming; V, J and clone size are from that table. Of fewer than 200,000 clones listed, around 77% were seen once; the top ten hold about 6.8%. Trimming took 4 bases from V and 10 from J, leaving 13 bases between them. Germline lookup yields CDR1 MDHEN and CDR2 SYDVKM. This CDR3 contains 12 residues. The clonotype comes from a man in his 70s with active or convalescent COVID-19. V is TRBV28 and J is TRBJ1-1, with D unresolved. Sequencing was done on a sample of peripheral blood. DNA for the CDR3: TGTGCCAGCAGTTCAGACTCAAGAAGAGCTTTCTTT. Translation gives CASSSDSRRAFF. The full variable domain, rest sourced from reference TRBV28 and TRBJ1-1, is DVKVTQSSRYLVKRTGEKVFLECVQDMDHENMFWYRQDPGLGLRLIYFSYDVKMKEKGDIPEGYSVSREKKERFSLILESASTNQTSMYLCASSSDSRRAFFGQGTRLTVV.